This TCR beta chain was captured in a study of shared clonotypes between healthy human individuals. Terminally differentiated effector memory CD45RA+ cells were excluded by CCR7 positive selection of CD45RO-negative cells. V lost 1 base to trimming and J lost 8 bases, with 20 bases between them. Germline V gene lookup returns CDR1 MDHEN and CDR2 SYDVKM. The CDR3 runs to 16 residues. Produced via immunoSEQ multiplex PCR; TCRdb's table is partial and in-frame only. The sample carries more than 500,000 clones, around 95% recorded once. The TCR was taken from a woman aged 25 to 45 in good health. The chain links TRBV28 to TRBJ1-2; TRBD1 might be the D (6 bases). The sequencing sample was made of naive CD8+ T cells sorted from blood. For the CDR3, the DNA is TGTGCCAGCAGTTTATTGATGGGTGGGGCAGGGGAAGGCTACACCTTC. Protein product: CASSLLMGGAGEGYTF.